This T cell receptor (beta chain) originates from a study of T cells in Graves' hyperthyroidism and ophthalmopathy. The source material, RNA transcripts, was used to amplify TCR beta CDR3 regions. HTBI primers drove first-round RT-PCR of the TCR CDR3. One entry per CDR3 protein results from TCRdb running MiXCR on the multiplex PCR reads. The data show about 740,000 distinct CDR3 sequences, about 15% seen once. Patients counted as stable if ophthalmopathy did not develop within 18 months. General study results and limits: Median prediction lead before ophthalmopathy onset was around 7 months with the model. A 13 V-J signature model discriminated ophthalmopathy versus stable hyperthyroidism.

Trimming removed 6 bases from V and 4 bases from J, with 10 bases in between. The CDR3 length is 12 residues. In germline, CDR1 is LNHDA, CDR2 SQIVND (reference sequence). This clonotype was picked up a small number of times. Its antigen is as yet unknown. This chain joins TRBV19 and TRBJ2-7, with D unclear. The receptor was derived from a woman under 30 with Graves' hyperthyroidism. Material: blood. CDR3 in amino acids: CASSKDLYEQYF. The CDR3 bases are TGTGCCAGTAGCAAAGACCTATACGAGCAGTACTTC. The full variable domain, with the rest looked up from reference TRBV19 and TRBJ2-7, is DGGITQSPKYLFRKEGQNVTLSCEQNLNHDAMYWYRQDPGQGLRLIYYSQIVNDFQKGDIAEGYSVSREKKESFPLTVTSAQKNPTAFYLCASSKDLYEQYFGPGTRLTVT.